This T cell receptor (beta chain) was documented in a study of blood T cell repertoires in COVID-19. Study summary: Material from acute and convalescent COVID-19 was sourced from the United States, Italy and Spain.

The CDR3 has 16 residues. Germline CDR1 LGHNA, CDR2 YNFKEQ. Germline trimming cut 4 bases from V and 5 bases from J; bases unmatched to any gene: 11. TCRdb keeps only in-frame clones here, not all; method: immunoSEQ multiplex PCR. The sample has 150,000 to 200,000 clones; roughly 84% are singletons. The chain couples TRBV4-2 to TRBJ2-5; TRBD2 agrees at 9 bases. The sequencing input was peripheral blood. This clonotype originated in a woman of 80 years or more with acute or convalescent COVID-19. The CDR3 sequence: CASSPAAGGGDETQYF. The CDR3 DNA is TGTGCCAGCAGCCCCGCCGCGGGCGGGGGGGATGAGACCCAGTACTTC.